One sample yielded the 14 T cell receptor beta chains listed below, sequenced in a study of technical replicates of blood from a few donors. Libraries were prepared by immunoSEQ multiplex PCR; TCRdb keeps only in-frame clonotypes and omits some of them. This table has about 97,000 clones, around 96% appearing once. Specimen: T cells isolated from PBMCs. The origin of the receptors is a human donor in good health.

This chain links TRBV6-1 with TRBJ2-1, with a tentative D call TRBD1 (5 bases). V was cut by 0 bases and J by 10 bases, with 10 bases left in between. The CDR3 length is 13 residues. The V gene's germline CDR1 is MNHNS and CDR2 SASEGT. The CDR3 is CASSEAMGREQFF. The CDR3 nucleotides read TGTGCCAGCAGTGAAGCAATGGGGCGGGAGCAGTTCTTC.

The V gene is TRBV10-3, the J gene TRBJ2-7, with D tentatively TRBD2 (6 bases). The ends were cut back, 7 bases at V and 7 bases at J, with 11 bases in the middle. The CDR3 length is 11 residues. The germline V gene has CDR1 ENHRY and CDR2 SYGVKD. CDR3: CAIKEGVEQYF. CDR3 nucleotides: TGTGCCATCAAGGAGGGTGTTGAGCAGTACTTC.

Comments on this clone: This specimen includes other DNA sequences encoding the same CDR3. The chain is built from TRBV7-9 and TRBJ1-2; D is unclear. Germline V gives CDR1 SEHNR, CDR2 FQNEAQ (reference sequence). V was trimmed by 1 base and J by 0 bases, leaving 6 bases between them. The CDR3 is 14 amino acids. The CDR3 DNA sequence: TGTGCCAGCAGCTTAGAGGGAGCTAACTATGGCTACACCTTC. This sequence encodes CASSLEGANYGYTF.

CDR3 protein: CASSPQQGEARTDTQYF. The CDR3 region has the DNA TGTGCCAGCAGCCCCCAACAGGGGGAAGCTCGGACAGATACGCAGTATTTT. This chain uses TRBV7-3 with TRBJ2-3; 8 nucleotides line up with TRBD1. The V segment lost 5 bases and the J segment 3 bases; nucleotides outside the gene matches: 13. The germline gives CDR1 SGHTA, CDR2 FQGTGA. The CDR3 contains 17 residues.

This chain joins TRBV11-3 and TRBJ2-1; D is perhaps TRBD1 (5 bases). The CDR3 length is 14 residues. V lost 0 bases and J 6 bases, leaving 9 bases between the germline ends. Germline-derived CDR1 and CDR2 are SGHNT and YENEEA. The CDR3 DNA follows: TGTGCCAGCAGCTTAGAAGGGGTCAGCAATGAGCAGTTCTTC. This codes for CASSLEGVSNEQFF.

The chain couples TRBV9 to TRBJ2-1; 13 nucleotides match TRBD2. CDR1 and CDR2 from the germline V gene are SGDLS and YYNGEE. Unmatched junction bases numbered 4, after V lost 4 bases and J lost 6 bases. This CDR3 contains 15 residues. CDR3 region: CASSKGLAGINEQFF. CDR3 nucleotide sequence: TGTGCCAGCAGCAAGGGACTAGCGGGAATCAATGAGCAGTTCTTC.

This clone showed up just once. The J gene is TRBJ2-5, the V gene TRBV9; TRBD1 matches 7 bases. This CDR3 region has 14 residues. Germline CDR1 reads SGDLS; CDR2 reads YYNGEE. After removal of 0 bases from V and 2 bases from J, the junction contained 1 base not matched to a gene. The CDR3 loop reads CASSVEGQQETQYF. DNA for the CDR3: TGTGCCAGCAGCGTAGAGGGACAGCAAGAGACCCAGTACTTC.

This clone was seen once. The genes are TRBV5-4 and TRBJ2-1; TRBD2 matches at 7 bases. The CDR3 is made up of 15 amino acids. Trimming removed 4 bases from V and 9 bases from J; junction bases left unmatched: 13. The germline V gene has CDR1 SGHNT and CDR2 YYREEE (reference sequence). The CDR3 DNA sequence: TGTGCCAGCAGCGCACGCGTGGGAGGGCCAGGTGAGCAGTTCTTC. The encoded protein is CASSARVGGPGEQFF.

The chain links TRBV28 to TRBJ1-1; D gene ambiguous. V was cut by 7 bases and J by 0 bases, with 15 bases left in between. The CDR3 is made up of 15 amino acids. In germline, CDR1 is MDHEN, CDR2 SYDVKM. CDR3 DNA: TGTGCCAGCAACCCCCGCACCTCGGTGAACACTGAAGCTTTCTTT. Residues: CASNPRTSVNTEAFF. The complete variable domain, with remaining parts taken from reference TRBV28 and TRBJ1-1, reads DVKVTQSSRYLVKRTGEKVFLECVQDMDHENMFWYRQDPGLGLRLIYFSYDVKMKEKGDIPEGYSVSREKKERFSLILESASTNQTSMYLCASNPRTSVNTEAFFGQGTRLTVV.

This chain joins TRBV6-5 and TRBJ2-5; a weak D match, TRBD1 (6 bases). This CDR3 has 15 amino acids. Germline V CDR1 and CDR2: MNHEY, SVGAGI. V lost 0 bases, J lost 6 bases, and 14 bases lay in between. CDR3 sequence: CASSYSLRGWQTQYF. As DNA, the CDR3 is TGTGCCAGCAGTTACTCCCTCAGGGGTTGGCAGACCCAGTACTTC.

The chain carries TRBV28 and TRBJ2-3; 12 nucleotides line up with TRBD2. Losses at the gene ends were 4 bases for V and 3 bases for J; bases not matched to a gene: 14. CDR1 and CDR2 (germline): MDHEN, SYDVKM. This CDR3 comprises 19 residues. Here the CDR3 DNA reads TGTGCCAGCAGTTGGGGAGGGAGACTAGCGGGAGCGAAAACAGATACGCAGTATTTT. It codes for CASSWGGRLAGAKTDTQYF.

The rearrangement links TRBV28 to TRBJ2-3; 11 bases map to TRBD2. The CDR3 has 18 amino acids. CDR1 is MDHEN and CDR2 is SYDVKM in the germline V gene. Losses at the gene ends were 7 bases for V and 3 bases for J; bases not matched to a gene: 15. In nucleotides, the CDR3 is TGTGCCAGCACTCTAAGCGGGCGACTAGCGGGACGGACAGATACGCAGTATTTT. Residues: CASTLSGRLAGRTDTQYF.

The chain has TRBV29-1 and TRBJ1-1; D perhaps matches TRBD1 (5 bases). Per the germline V gene, CDR1 is SQVTM and CDR2 is ANQGSEA. V gave up 4 bases and J gave up 6 bases, with 9 bases separating them. This CDR3 contains 11 residues. CDR3: CSVARGSEAFF. CDR3 DNA sequence: TGCAGCGTTGCTCGGGGGTCTGAAGCTTTCTTT.

V and J are TRBV18 and TRBJ2-1; D may be TRBD1 (6 bases). The germline V and J ends were trimmed by 7 bases and 7 bases, with 8 bases remaining between them. This CDR3 has 11 residues. Germline CDR1 and CDR2: KGHSH and LQKENI. The CDR3 loop reads CASLQGNEQFF. In DNA, the CDR3 is TGTGCCAGCTTACAGGGAAATGAGCAGTTCTTC.